Reported below is one T cell receptor beta chain. Antigen unknown. This sample was included in a study of T cell responses to AZD1222 COVID-19 vaccine. Whole-study findings and limits: Possibly, clonal diversity was underestimated; donors were largely white British and included more females.

The protocol was immunoSEQ multiplex PCR, while the TCRdb copy is restricted to in-frame clones and leaves out a portion. Of 110,000 to 150,000 clones in the sample, roughly 92% were seen once. Source: peripheral blood, taken on day 0 of AZD1222 vaccination. The source is an adult in good health.

The CDR3 coding sequence is TGTGCCAGCAGCTTGGGACAGGGGGCATGGCAGCCCCAGCATTTT. As protein: CASSLGQGAWQPQHF. V and J are TRBV5-5 and TRBJ1-5; 10 bases are a match to TRBD1. This CDR3 contains 15 residues. J gave up 7 bases and V 0 bases, and 4 bases lay outside the gene matches. The V gene's germline CDR1 is SGHKS and CDR2 YYEKEE (reference sequence).